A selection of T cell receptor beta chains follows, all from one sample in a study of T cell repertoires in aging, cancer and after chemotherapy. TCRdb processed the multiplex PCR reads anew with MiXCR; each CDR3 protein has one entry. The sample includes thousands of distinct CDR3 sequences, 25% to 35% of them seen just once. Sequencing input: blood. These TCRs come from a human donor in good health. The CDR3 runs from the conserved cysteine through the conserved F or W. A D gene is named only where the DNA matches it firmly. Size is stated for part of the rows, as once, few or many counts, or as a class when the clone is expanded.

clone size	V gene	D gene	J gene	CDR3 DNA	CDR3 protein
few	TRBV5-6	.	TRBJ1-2	TGTGCCAGAAGCTTGGAGGCGTCTATTATGGACTATGGCTACACCTTC	CARSLEASIMDYGYTF
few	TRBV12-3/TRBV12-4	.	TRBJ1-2	TGTGCCAGCAGTTTACGGTCAGCGGAAGCTAACTATGGCTACACCTTC	CASSLRSAEANYGYTF
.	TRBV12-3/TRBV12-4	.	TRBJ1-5	TGTGCCAGCAGTTTAGGCGCGTTTCAGCCCCAGCATTTT	CASSLGAFQPQHF
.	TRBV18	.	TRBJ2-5	TGTGCCAGCTCACCAACTAGGAGCCCTTCGCCCAAGACCCAGTACTTC	CASSPTRSPSPKTQYF
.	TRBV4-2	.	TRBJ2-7	TGTGCCAGCAGCCTCCCAACAGGGCGCGAGCAGTACTTC	CASSLPTGREQYF
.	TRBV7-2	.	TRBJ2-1	TGTGCCAGCAGTCAACAGTACGATGAGCAGTTCTTC	CASSQQYDEQFF
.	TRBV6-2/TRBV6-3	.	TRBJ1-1	TGTGCCAGCACCCCACAGTTCATGAACACTGAAGCTTTCTTT	CASTPQFMNTEAFF
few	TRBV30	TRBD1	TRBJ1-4	TGTGCCTGGAGTGTAGGCAGGGGGGATGAAAAACTGTTTTTT	CAWSVGRGDEKLFF
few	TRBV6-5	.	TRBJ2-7	TGTGCCAGCAGTCTCCACCGACTATTCGAGCAGTACTTC	CASSLHRLFEQYF
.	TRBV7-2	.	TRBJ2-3	TGTGCCAGCACCCGCGCGGGATCAACAGATACGCAGTATTTT	CASTRAGSTDTQYF
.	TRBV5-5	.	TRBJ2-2	TGTGCCAGCAGCCCGACCGCTAAGAACACCGGGGAGCTGTTTTTT	CASSPTAKNTGELFF
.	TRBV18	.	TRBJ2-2	TGTGCCAGCTCACCACGATCTCTCTGGAAGAACACCGGGGAGCTGTTTTTT	CASSPRSLWKNTGELFF
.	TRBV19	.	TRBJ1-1	TGTGCCAGTAGTTGGGCCAGGGCAGGGGAGAACACTGAAGCTTTCTTT	CASSWARAGENTEAFF
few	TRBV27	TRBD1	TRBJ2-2	TGTGCCAGCAGTTTATTCGGGACAGGGTTGACCGGGGAGCTGTTTTTT	CASSLFGTGLTGELFF
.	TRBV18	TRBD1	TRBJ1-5	TGTGCCAGCTCACTCATACAGGGGAAAAATCAGCCCCAGCATTTT	CASSLIQGKNQPQHF
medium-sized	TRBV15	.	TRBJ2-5	TGTGCCACCAGCAGAGCCCCATACCAAGAGACCCAGTACTTC	CATSRAPYQETQYF
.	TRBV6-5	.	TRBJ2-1	TGTGCCAGCAGTTACTCGTGGTTAGGGGCTAGCACCTACAATGAGCAGTTCTTC	CASSYSWLGASTYNEQFF
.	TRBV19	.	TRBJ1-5	TGTGCCAGTAGTATCCCCACAGGGAGATCCCAGCCCCAGCATTTT	CASSIPTGRSQPQHF
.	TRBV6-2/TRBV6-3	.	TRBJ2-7	TGTGCCGTAAGTCAGGGCTTCTCCTACGAGCAGTACTTC	CAVSQGFSYEQYF
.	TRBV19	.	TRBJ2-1	TGTGCCAGTAGTATAGGGACGGGACCCGGAGGCGAGCAGTTCTTC	CASSIGTGPGGEQFF
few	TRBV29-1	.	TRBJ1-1	TGCAGCGTTGTGGCGGGCACTGAAGCTTTCTTT	CSVVAGTEAFF
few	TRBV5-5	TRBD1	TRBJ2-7	TGTGCCAGCAGCTTGGTGGACAGGGATCCTTGGTACTTC	CASSLVDRDPWYF
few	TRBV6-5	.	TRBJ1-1	TGTGCCAGCAGCCTCCGAACCAACACGGGGGCTAACACTGAAGCTTTCTTT	CASSLRTNTGANTEAFF
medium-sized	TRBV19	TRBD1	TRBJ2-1	TGTGCCAGTGAGGGACAGGTCTACAATGAGCAGTTCTTC	CASEGQVYNEQFF
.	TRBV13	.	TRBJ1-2	TGTGCCAGCAGCCCCCACTCCCAACTGGTCTATGGCCACACCTTC	CASSPHSQLVYGHTF
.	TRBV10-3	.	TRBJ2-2	TGTGCCATCAGTGAGTCGGGGCCGGCGGCCGGGGAGCTGTTTTTT	CAISESGPAAGELFF
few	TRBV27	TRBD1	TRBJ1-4	TGTGCCAGCAGTTTATTCAGGGGACAGGGTTCCCCAACTCTGTTTTTT	CASSLFRGQGSPTLFF
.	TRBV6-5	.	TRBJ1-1	TGTGCCAGCAGTTACTCGATGGGGGACACTGAAGCTTTCTTT	CASSYSMGDTEAFF
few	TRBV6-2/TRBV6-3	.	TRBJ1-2	TGTGCCACCCTTCCGGGAACGACCCTCTATGGCTACACCTTC	CATLPGTTLYGYTF
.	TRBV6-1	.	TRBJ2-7	TGTGCCAGCAGTGAGAACGGACCGTCCTACGAGCAGTACTTC	CASSENGPSYEQYF
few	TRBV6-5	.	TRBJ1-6	TGTGCCAGCACCATTGGGTCGGATAATTCACCCCTCCACTTT	CASTIGSDNSPLHF
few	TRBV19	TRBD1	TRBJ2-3	TGTGCCAGTAGTGCGCGGACAGGGAGAACAGATACGCAGTATTTT	CASSARTGRTDTQYF
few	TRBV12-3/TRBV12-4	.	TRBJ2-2	TGTGCCAGCAGGGCCGGGGAGCTGTTTTTT	CASRAGELFF
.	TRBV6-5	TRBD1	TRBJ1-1	TGTGCCAGCAGTAGGGACAGGGGCAGGAACACTGAAGCTTTCTTT	CASSRDRGRNTEAFF
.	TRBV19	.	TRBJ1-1	TGTGCCAATCCCGCAGGGCGGGGAGAAAGCTTGAACACTGAAGCTTTCTTT	CANPAGRGESLNTEAFF
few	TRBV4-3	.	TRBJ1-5	TGCGCCAGCAGCCAAGATCAGGGATCGAATAGCAATCAGCCCCAGCATTTT	CASSQDQGSNSNQPQHF
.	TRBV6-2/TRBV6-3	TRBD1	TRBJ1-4	TGTGCCAGCAGAATCGGGACAGGGTCTGAAAAACTGTTTTTT	CASRIGTGSEKLFF
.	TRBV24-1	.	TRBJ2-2	TGTGCCACCAACGGCAAGAACACCGGGGAGCTGTTTTTT	CATNGKNTGELFF
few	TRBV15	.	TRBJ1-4	TGTGCCACCAGCAGAGGTAGAACCGAAAAACTGTTTTTT	CATSRGRTEKLFF
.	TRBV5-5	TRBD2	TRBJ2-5	TGTGCCAGCAGCTCAGCTAGCGGGGGGAGGGAGACCCAGTACTTC	CASSSASGGRETQYF
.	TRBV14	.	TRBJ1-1	TGTGCCAGCAGTCGGGGCCTTTTGAACACTGAAGCTTTCTTT	CASSRGLLNTEAFF
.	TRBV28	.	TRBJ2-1	TGCGCACTGGGAAAATACAATGAGCAGTTCTTC	CALGKYNEQFF
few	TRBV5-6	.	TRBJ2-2	TGTGCCAGCAGCTCAAGGGACGGGGAGCTGTTTTTT	CASSSRDGELFF
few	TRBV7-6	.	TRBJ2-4	TGTGCCAGCAGCTTAGAGGCTCGTTCGAGAGACATTCAGTACTTC	CASSLEARSRDIQYF
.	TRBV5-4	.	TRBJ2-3	TGTGCCAGCAGCTCCGGCCAGTTAGGGAATACGCAGTATTTT	CASSSGQLGNTQYF
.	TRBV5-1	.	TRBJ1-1	TGCGCCAGCAGCTCCCGGGAGAACACTGAAGCTTTCTTT	CASSSRENTEAFF
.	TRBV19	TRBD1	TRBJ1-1	TGTGCCAGTAGTATTCAGGGGGCTTTGAACACTGAAGCTTTCTTT	CASSIQGALNTEAFF
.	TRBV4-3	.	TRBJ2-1	TGCGCCAGCAGCCGTTTTGGGACCCGGGACCATGAGCAGTTCTTC	CASSRFGTRDHEQFF
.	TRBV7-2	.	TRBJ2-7	TGTGCCAGCAGCACCAGGGATAACTACGAGCAGTACTTC	CASSTRDNYEQYF